The rows below give T cell receptor beta chains drawn from one sample of a study of PD-1 blockade in classical Hodgkin lymphoma. Libraries were prepared by immunoSEQ multiplex PCR; TCRdb keeps only in-frame clonotypes and omits some of them. The table lists more than 70,000 clones, approximately 91% of them singletons. This specimen consisted of peripheral blood mononuclear cells (PBMCs), obtained before the second cycle of nivolumab. These receptor sequences come from a human donor with classical Hodgkin lymphoma. Both conserved end residues are trimmed from each CDR3. A D gene is named only where the DNA matches it firmly.

- TRBJ1-4 TRBV28 ASSTPEKLF
- TRBJ1-2 TRBV10-3 AIRGSGKGYT
TRBD2 TRBJ2-4 TRBV7-9 ASSLATSGSSDIQY
TRBD1 TRBJ2-2 TRBV4-2 ASSQSTGGVGAGELF
TRBD2 TRBJ2-1 TRBV13 ASSLTTSGRTHNEQF
- TRBJ1-2 TRBV28 ASRRTLGNYGYT
TRBD2 TRBJ2-1 TRBV6-1 ASRRGGTQNEQF
- TRBJ2-7 TRBV5-1 ASSYGLRYEQY
- TRBJ1-4 TRBV2 ASSKEGSLSEKLF
TRBD1 TRBJ1-1 TRBV27 ASSSTGTGEAF
TRBD2 TRBJ2-1 TRBV9 ASRGTSGDNEQF
- TRBJ1-4 TRBV5-1 ASSLTPSSATNEKLF
- TRBJ1-3 TRBV7-9 ASSSPGGTRDTIY
- TRBJ1-1 TRBV5-5 ASSRRGGDTEAF
- TRBJ1-1 TRBV9 ASSPRGDSLSTEAF
- TRBJ1-4 TRBV28 ASSYLGGTNEKLF
- TRBJ2-3 TRBV28 ASSPYTTDTQY
- TRBJ1-2 TRBV6-5 ASTQQGSPNYGYT
- TRBJ2-3 TRBV13 ASSPEGRGTDTQY
- TRBJ1-5 TRBV5-6 ASSWGQTGNSNQPQH
TRBD2 TRBJ2-3 TRBV4-1 ASSQEPGLAGEGSTDTQY
- TRBJ2-2 TRBV6-5 AISGANTGELF
TRBD2 TRBJ2-7 TRBV27 ASRRFSGSPVEQY
- TRBJ1-3 TRBV6-1 ASSDWTGPTNTIY
- TRBJ2-7 TRBV20-1 SAIEVYEQY
TRBD2 TRBJ2-1 TRBV25-1 ASSDFGGGNEQF
TRBD2 TRBJ2-7 TRBV28 ASSFPSSFFWEGRYEQY
- TRBJ2-7 TRBV7-9 ASSRLDEQY
TRBD1 TRBJ2-3 TRBV7-3 ASGRQGADTQY
- TRBJ2-7 TRBV5-1 ASRNNTGSYEQY
TRBD2 TRBJ2-7 TRBV28 ASSLRLAGGITYEQY
- TRBJ2-7 TRBV18 ATSRGSEQY
TRBD1 TRBJ2-1 TRBV19 ASSDRGRSYNEQF
TRBD2 TRBJ2-1 TRBV19 ASLMTSGSPYNEQF
TRBD1 TRBJ2-1 TRBV6-1 ASTDRSYNEQF
TRBD2 TRBJ2-7 TRBV5-1 ASSLELANYEQY
- TRBJ2-2 TRBV7-2 ASPGGAANTGELF
- TRBJ2-3 TRBV30 AWRDTPGLGSLDTQY
- TRBJ1-3 TRBV10-3 AIRKWTQPSGNTIY
- TRBJ1-4 TRBV30 AWSVGGTNEKLF